A selection of T cell receptor beta chains follows, all from one sample in a study of PD-1 blockade in mismatch repair-deficient tumors. Method: immunoSEQ multiplex PCR; TCRdb's copy keeps in-frame clones and lacks some. The sample has roughly 110,000 clones, 60% to 85% seen once. The sample in question was peripheral blood, obtained about 13 months after starting pembrolizumab. The receptors come from an adult with mismatch repair-deficient cancer. Both conserved end residues are part of each CDR3. The D gene is left open where the match is weak. Clone size, where shown, is once, few, many, or a class for clones that have expanded.

v_call: TRBV4-1; j_call: TRBJ2-7; d_call: TRBD1; clone_size: once; cdr3_aa: CASSQVPTGRTGEQYF; cdr3_nt: TGCGCCAGCAGCCAAGTCCCGACAGGGCGGACCGGCGAGCAGTACTTC
v_call: TRBV30; j_call: TRBJ2-7; d_call: TRBD2; clone_size: -; cdr3_aa: CAWSLTGLGQYF; cdr3_nt: TGTGCCTGGAGTCTCACGGGACTAGGGCAGTACTTC
v_call: TRBV6-5; j_call: TRBJ2-7; d_call: TRBD1; clone_size: -; cdr3_aa: CASSSPLDREHEQYF; cdr3_nt: TGTGCCAGCAGTTCACCTTTGGACAGGGAACACGAGCAGTACTTC
v_call: TRBV19; j_call: TRBJ1-2; d_call: TRBD1; clone_size: -; cdr3_aa: CASSPQGTGANYGYTF; cdr3_nt: TGTGCCAGTAGTCCTCAAGGGACAGGGGCGAACTATGGCTACACCTTC
v_call: TRBV18; j_call: TRBJ2-1; d_call: -; clone_size: once; cdr3_aa: CASSPDSARTLNEQFF; cdr3_nt: TGTGCCAGCTCCCCGGACAGTGCTCGTACCTTAAATGAGCAGTTCTTC
v_call: TRBV6-5; j_call: TRBJ2-7; d_call: TRBD1; clone_size: -; cdr3_aa: CASSTTGGTYEQYF; cdr3_nt: TGTGCCAGCTCAACCACAGGGGGTACCTACGAGCAGTACTTC
v_call: TRBV6-4; j_call: TRBJ2-2; d_call: -; clone_size: -; cdr3_aa: CASSPFGRLGGDTGELFF; cdr3_nt: TGTGCCAGCAGCCCCTTCGGGCGATTGGGAGGCGACACCGGGGAGCTGTTTTTT
v_call: TRBV11-3; j_call: TRBJ1-2; d_call: TRBD1; clone_size: -; cdr3_aa: CASSLGQGIYGYTF; cdr3_nt: TGTGCCAGCAGCTTGGGACAGGGGATCTATGGCTACACCTTC
v_call: TRBV5-1; j_call: TRBJ1-5; d_call: TRBD1; clone_size: -; cdr3_aa: CASSLGTAVNQPQHF; cdr3_nt: TGCGCCAGCAGCCTTGGGACAGCGGTTAATCAGCCCCAGCATTTT
v_call: TRBV28; j_call: TRBJ2-6; d_call: -; clone_size: few; cdr3_aa: CASSPTSAGANVLTF; cdr3_nt: TGTGCCAGCAGCCCGACCTCCGCTGGGGCCAACGTCCTGACTTTC
v_call: TRBV29-1; j_call: TRBJ2-1; d_call: -; clone_size: once; cdr3_aa: CSATVLAYNEQFF; cdr3_nt: TGCAGCGCCACAGTACTAGCCTACAATGAGCAGTTCTTC
v_call: TRBV13; j_call: TRBJ1-1; d_call: -; clone_size: -; cdr3_aa: CASRLRGGGTEAFF; cdr3_nt: TGTGCCAGCCGACTTCGGGGGGGAGGGACTGAAGCTTTCTTT
v_call: TRBV6-1; j_call: TRBJ2-1; d_call: TRBD1; clone_size: -; cdr3_aa: CANRPGTGLNEQFF; cdr3_nt: TGTGCCAACCGCCCCGGGACAGGGCTTAATGAGCAGTTCTTC
v_call: TRBV11-2; j_call: TRBJ2-1; d_call: -; clone_size: -; cdr3_aa: CASSLLRGNNEQFF; cdr3_nt: TGTGCCAGCAGCTTATTACGGGGAAACAATGAGCAGTTCTTC
v_call: TRBV12-5; j_call: TRBJ2-2; d_call: -; clone_size: few; cdr3_aa: CASGLVARWVQDANTGELFF; cdr3_nt: TGTGCTAGTGGTTTGGTAGCTCGATGGGTACAGGACGCGAACACCGGGGAGCTGTTTTTT
v_call: TRBV10-3; j_call: TRBJ1-5; d_call: -; clone_size: -; cdr3_aa: CAISESKGENQPQHF; cdr3_nt: TGTGCCATCAGTGAGTCGAAAGGGGAGAATCAGCCCCAGCATTTT
v_call: TRBV7-3; j_call: TRBJ1-5; d_call: TRBD1; clone_size: -; cdr3_aa: CASSQGQGIIHF; cdr3_nt: TGTGCCAGCAGTCAAGGACAGGGCATCATACATTTT
v_call: TRBV10-3; j_call: TRBJ1-1; d_call: TRBD1; clone_size: few; cdr3_aa: CAISDRDRGAEAFF; cdr3_nt: TGTGCCATCAGTGACCGGGACAGGGGGGCTGAAGCTTTCTTT
v_call: TRBV20-1; j_call: TRBJ1-5; d_call: -; clone_size: -; cdr3_aa: CPGRNNQPQHF; cdr3_nt: TGCCCGGGGAGGAACAATCAGCCCCAGCATTTT
v_call: TRBV27; j_call: TRBJ1-3; d_call: -; clone_size: -; cdr3_aa: CASSLSGGRISGNTIYF; cdr3_nt: TGTGCCAGCAGTTTATCGGGGGGACGGATCTCTGGAAACACCATATATTTT
v_call: TRBV11-2; j_call: TRBJ2-2; d_call: -; clone_size: -; cdr3_aa: CASSARSGTGELFF; cdr3_nt: TGTGCCAGCAGCGCGCGGAGCGGGACCGGGGAGCTGTTTTTT
v_call: TRBV7-2; j_call: TRBJ1-5; d_call: TRBD1; clone_size: once; cdr3_aa: CASSLASSQGASNQPQHF; cdr3_nt: TGTGCCAGCAGCTTAGCAAGTTCACAGGGGGCCAGCAATCAGCCCCAGCATTTT
v_call: TRBV18; j_call: TRBJ2-7; d_call: -; clone_size: -; cdr3_aa: CASSRSEAYEQYF; cdr3_nt: TGTGCCAGCTCACGATCCGAGGCCTACGAGCAGTACTTC
v_call: TRBV10-3; j_call: TRBJ2-5; d_call: -; clone_size: -; cdr3_aa: CATKSGTETQYF; cdr3_nt: TGTGCGACCAAGTCAGGGACGGAGACCCAGTACTTC
v_call: TRBV5-6; j_call: TRBJ1-5; d_call: TRBD1; clone_size: -; cdr3_aa: CASSYAGGAGNQPQHF; cdr3_nt: TGTGCCAGCAGCTATGCAGGGGGCGCCGGCAATCAGCCCCAGCATTTT
v_call: TRBV19; j_call: TRBJ1-5; d_call: -; clone_size: -; cdr3_aa: CASSPPGGGRGSNQPQHF; cdr3_nt: TGTGCCAGTAGTCCCCCGGGAGGGGGGCGTGGTAGCAATCAGCCCCAGCATTTT
v_call: TRBV6-5; j_call: TRBJ2-1; d_call: TRBD2; clone_size: -; cdr3_aa: CASGSRTSGSNEQFF; cdr3_nt: TGTGCCAGCGGGTCCCGGACTAGCGGGAGTAATGAGCAGTTCTTC
v_call: TRBV29-1; j_call: TRBJ2-1; d_call: -; clone_size: -; cdr3_aa: CSSLRTTNNEQFF; cdr3_nt: TGCAGCAGCCTAAGAACAACCAACAATGAGCAGTTCTTC
v_call: TRBV4-1; j_call: TRBJ2-1; d_call: TRBD2; clone_size: -; cdr3_aa: CASSPSLAGGVDEQFF; cdr3_nt: TGCGCCAGCAGCCCGTCCCTAGCGGGAGGGGTGGATGAGCAGTTCTTC
v_call: TRBV2; j_call: TRBJ1-1; d_call: -; clone_size: -; cdr3_aa: CASSTTLNTEAFF; cdr3_nt: TGTGCCAGCAGTACCACATTGAACACTGAAGCTTTCTTT